This TCR beta chain comes out of a study of beta chain features in type 1 diabetes. The authors reverse transcribed all of the isolated RNA, so sequencing captured expressed TCRB transcripts. Millions of reads was the average for naive, central memory and regulatory T cell samples. Only in-frame clones appear in the TCRdb table, and some are missing; sequencing was by immunoSEQ multiplex PCR. The table includes 250,000 to 300,000 clones, under 8.5% detected once. Study-wide points: For patients, the naive, central memory and Treg TCRB repertoires appeared more alike than for healthy donors. Shorter TCRB CDR3s, moderately but significantly so, were found in Type 1 diabetes patients in all four CD4+ subsets. A pattern of fewer insertions and more deletions at VDJ junctions was seen in type 1 diabetes patients.

This clone has more than one count but fewer than ten. The antigen is unknown. This CDR3 spans 19 amino acids. The germline V gene has CDR1 SEHNR and CDR2 FQNEAQ (reference sequence). The ends were cut back, 5 bases at V and 5 bases at J, with 30 bases in the middle. The sequence came from a woman between 18 and 30 years old in good health. The chain joins TRBV7-9 to TRBJ2-5; the D gene is possibly TRBD2 (7 bases). The sequenced sample was central memory CD4+ T cells from blood. CDR3 loop: CASSPRLGGGYSGTETQYF. The CDR3 region has the DNA TGTGCCAGCAGCCCGCGACTGGGAGGGGGGTATTCGGGTACTGAGACCCAGTACTTC. The entire variable domain, with the rest obtained from reference TRBV7-9 and TRBJ2-5, is as follows: DTGVSQNPRHKITKRGQNVTFRCDPISEHNRLYWYRQTLGQGPEFLTYFQNEAQLEKSRLLSDRFSAERPKGSFSTLEIQRTEQGDSAMYLCASSPRLGGGYSGTETQYFGPGTRLLVL.